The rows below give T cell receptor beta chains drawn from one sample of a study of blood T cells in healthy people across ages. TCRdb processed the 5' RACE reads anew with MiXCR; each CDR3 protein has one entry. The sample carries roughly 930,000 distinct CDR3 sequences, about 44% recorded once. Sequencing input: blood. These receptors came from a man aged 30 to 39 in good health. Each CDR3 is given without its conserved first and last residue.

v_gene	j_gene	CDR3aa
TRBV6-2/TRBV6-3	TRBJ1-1	ASVRRGANTEAF
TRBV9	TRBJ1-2	ASSPAGLDGYT
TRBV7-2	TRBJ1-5	ASSLGTGSRQPQH
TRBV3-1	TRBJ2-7	ASSLWGQLTNTGNEQY
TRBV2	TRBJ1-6	ASSPEPGPHNSPLH
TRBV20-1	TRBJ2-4	SASPPTGALAKNIQY
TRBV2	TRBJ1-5	ASSSLTGAGQPQH
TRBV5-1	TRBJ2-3	ASSLNPKRHTGDTQY
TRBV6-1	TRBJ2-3	ASKPGQDKDTQY
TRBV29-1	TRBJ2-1	SVDRGGEEEQF
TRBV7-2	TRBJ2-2	ASSLRTSGPTGELF
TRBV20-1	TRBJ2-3	SAYRLAELDTQY
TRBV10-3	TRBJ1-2	AISPDPGTGYGYT
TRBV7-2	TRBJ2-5	ASSLSSGGGQETQY
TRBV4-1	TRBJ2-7	ASSQGWLGQGPYEQY
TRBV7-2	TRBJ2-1	ASSPRQVYNEQF
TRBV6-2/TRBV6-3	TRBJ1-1	ASNHRDTRMNTEAF
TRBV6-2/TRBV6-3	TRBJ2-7	ASHPFLRDTYEQY
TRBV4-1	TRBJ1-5	AGSQVQGTNQPQH
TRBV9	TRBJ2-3	ASSPISGGYTDTQY
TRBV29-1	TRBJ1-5	SVASGSNQPQH
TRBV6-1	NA	ASSPGTGSKTQY
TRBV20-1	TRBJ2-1	SAIRGYEQF
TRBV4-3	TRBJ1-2	ASSQDAPYGYT
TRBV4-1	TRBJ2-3	ASSQDARDTQY
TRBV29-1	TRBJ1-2	SVDREVDYGYT
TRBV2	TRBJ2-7	AGSSRAFYEQY
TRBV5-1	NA	ASSFAARTFQETQY